This T cell receptor (beta chain) was observed in a study of blood T cell repertoires in COVID-19. Turning to the study itself: T cells, B-cell-depleted T cells, or PBMCs supplied cDNA or gDNA.

The V segment lost 3 bases and the J segment 3 bases; nucleotides outside the gene matches: 4. The CDR3 length is 14 residues. Germline CDR1 and CDR2: GTSNPN and SVGIG (reference sequence). Method: immunoSEQ multiplex PCR; TCRdb's copy keeps in-frame clones and lacks some. The data show some 45,000 clones, with 70% to 85% seen just once and around 9.1% held by the top ten. The V call is TRBV30, the J call TRBJ2-7; 11 nucleotides align to TRBD1. The clonotype was recovered from a man aged 55-75 years with acute or convalescent COVID-19. The sequenced sample consisted of peripheral blood. In nucleotides, the CDR3 is TGTGCCTGGAGCACCGGGACAGGGGGCTACGAGCAGTACTTC. Translated: CAWSTGTGGYEQYF.